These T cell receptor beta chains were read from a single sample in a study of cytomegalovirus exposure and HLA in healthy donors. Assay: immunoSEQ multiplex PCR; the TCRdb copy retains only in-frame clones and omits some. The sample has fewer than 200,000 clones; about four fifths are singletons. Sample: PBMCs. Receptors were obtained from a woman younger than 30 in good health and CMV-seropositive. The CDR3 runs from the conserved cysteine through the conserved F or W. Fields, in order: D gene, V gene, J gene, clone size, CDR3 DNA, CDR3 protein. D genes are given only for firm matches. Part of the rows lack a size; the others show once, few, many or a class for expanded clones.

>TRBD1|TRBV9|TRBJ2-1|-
TGTGCCAGCAGCCTTAGCACGGGCCAGGGGGCGCGGAATGAGCAGTTCTTC
CASSLSTGQGARNEQFF
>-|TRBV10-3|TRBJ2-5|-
TGTGCCATCAACGGGGGAAGTGGGACCCAGTACTTC
CAINGGSGTQYF
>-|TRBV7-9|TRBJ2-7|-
TGTGCCAGCAGCTCCCCTTTATCCGAGCAGTACTTC
CASSSPLSEQYF
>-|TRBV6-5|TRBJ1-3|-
TGTGCCAGCGTTGGGCTCTCTGGAAACACCATATATTTT
CASVGLSGNTIYF
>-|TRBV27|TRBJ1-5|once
TGTGCCAGCGGGCCCCTGAATCAGGTCAATCAGCCCCAGCATTTT
CASGPLNQVNQPQHF
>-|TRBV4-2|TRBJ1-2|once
TGTGCCAGCAGCCAAGTCCGATTAATAGACTATGGCTACACCTTC
CASSQVRLIDYGYTF
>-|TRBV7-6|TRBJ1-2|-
TGTGCCAGCAGCTCTGGCCCGCCTGGCGCGACAACGAACTATGGCTACACCTTC
CASSSGPPGATTNYGYTF
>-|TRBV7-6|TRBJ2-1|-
TGTGCCAGCAGCTTAGTGGGGCGGGACTACAATGAGCAGTTCTTC
CASSLVGRDYNEQFF
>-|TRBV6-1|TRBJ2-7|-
TGTGCCAGCAGTATCTCAGGGGAGTCCTACGAGCAGTACTTC
CASSISGESYEQYF
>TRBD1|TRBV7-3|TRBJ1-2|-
TGTGCCAGCAGCTTAGGGCAACAGGGGTCTCAGGATGGCTACACCTTC
CASSLGQQGSQDGYTF